Presented here are 10 T cell receptor beta chains from one specimen sequenced in a study of T cell responses to AZD1222 COVID-19 vaccine. Generated by immunoSEQ multiplex PCR, the TCRdb table keeps only in-frame clones and is missing some. There are more than 140,000 clones in the sample; roughly 88% occur only once, and 3% to 4% lies in the top ten. The material was peripheral blood, obtained on day 0 of MenACWY control vaccination. The receptors shown here come from an adult in good health.

The table lists this clone with a count of one. V and J are TRBV20-1 and TRBJ2-2; perhaps D is TRBD1 or TRBD2 (6 bases each). The CDR3 loop spans 14 amino acids. Per germline, CDR1 DFQATT and CDR2 SNEGSKA (reference sequence). Trimming removed 3 bases at V and 2 bases at J, with 10 bases between. CDR3 protein: CSASKGGNTGELFF. The CDR3 region has the DNA TGCAGTGCTAGTAAGGGGGGAAACACCGGGGAGCTGTTTTTT.

The chain combines TRBV7-8 with TRBJ1-5; no clear D. The V gene's germline CDR1 is SGHVS and CDR2 FQNEAQ. This CDR3 spans 13 amino acids. The ends were cut back, 1 base at V and 7 bases at J, with 8 bases in the middle. CDR3 region: CASSLGAGQPQHF. CDR3 DNA sequence: TGTGCCAGCAGCTTAGGGGCAGGCCAGCCCCAGCATTTT.

This chain connects TRBV7-2 to TRBJ2-7, with 7 bases aligning to TRBD1. This CDR3 contains 15 residues. CDR1 and CDR2 from the germline V gene are SGHTA and FQGNSA. The ends lost 0 bases at V and 3 bases at J; junction bases unmatched: 5. The CDR3 region has the DNA TGTGCCAGCAGCTTAGCCGCCAGGGGGAGCTACGAGCAGTACTTC. It translates to CASSLAARGSYEQYF.

This clone was detected only once. CDR3 residues: CASSQDSQPGNTIYF. DNA of the CDR3: TGCGCCAGCAGCCAAGACTCACAGCCTGGAAACACCATATATTTT. V usage is TRBV4-3 and J usage is TRBJ1-3; D unresolved. The germline CDR1 and CDR2 sequences are LGHNA and YSLEER. Trimming removed 0 bases from V and 2 bases from J, with 8 bases in between. The CDR3 is 15 amino acids.

The chain combines TRBV6-2 or TRBV6-3 with TRBJ1-5; D is unclear. The CDR3 covers 13 residues. V was trimmed by 5 bases and J by 5 bases, leaving 10 bases between them. Germline loops: CDR1 MNHEY, CDR2 SVGEGT. This chain's CDR3 is CASSRRVDQPQHF. CDR3 DNA: TGTGCCAGCAGTCGGCGGGTGGATCAGCCCCAGCATTTT.

Here the CDR3 reads CASSRDRGRKNYGYTF. Written as DNA, the CDR3 is TGTGCCAGTAGCCGGGACAGGGGGCGCAAAAACTATGGCTACACCTTC. The chain has TRBV19 and TRBJ1-2; 12 bases map to TRBD1. The germline V gene encodes CDR1 LNHDA and CDR2 SQIVND (reference sequence). CDR3 length: 16 residues. The ends lost 6 bases at V and 2 bases at J; junction bases unmatched: 7.

V usage is TRBV19 and J usage is TRBJ1-2; 8 bases map to TRBD1. V trimming: 3 bases; J trimming: 4 bases; junction bases outside the gene matches: 7. Germline V CDR1 and CDR2: LNHDA, SQIVND (reference sequence). The CDR3 spans 15 residues. The CDR3 coding sequence is TGTGCCAGTAGTATCCCCCGGACAGGGATCTATGGCTACACCTTC. Translation gives CASSIPRTGIYGYTF.

The rearrangement links TRBV10-3 to TRBJ1-6; D call uncertain. Germline V gene data show CDR1 as ENHRY and CDR2 as SYGVKD. This CDR3 region has 13 residues. V lost 5 bases, J lost 8 bases, and 10 bases lay in between. The CDR3 spells CAISPLDDSPLHF. CDR3 DNA: TGTGCCATCAGTCCCCTGGACGATTCACCCCTCCACTTT.

This clone was found once. V gene TRBV19 combines with J gene TRBJ2-7, with D unresolved. Germline CDR1 LNHDA, CDR2 SQIVND (reference sequence). Trimming stripped 3 bases from V and 7 bases from J, with 13 bases between. This CDR3 contains 13 residues. The CDR3 reads CASSMRLPGEQYF. The CDR3 region has the DNA TGTGCCAGTAGTATGCGTCTGCCGGGTGAGCAGTACTTC.

This chain links TRBV12-3 or TRBV12-4 with TRBJ1-4; 7 nucleotides align to TRBD1. With 3 bases clipped from V and 8 bases from J, the junction kept 3 bases outside the gene matches. The CDR3 totals 13 residues. DNA of the CDR3: TGTGCCAGCAGTTTCAGGGGGGGCGAAAAACTGTTTTTT. This codes for CASSFRGGEKLFF.